These 24 T cell receptor beta chains share one sample of origin, sequenced in a study of shared clonotypes between healthy human individuals. Assay used: immunoSEQ multiplex PCR; TCRdb lists only in-frame clones, some missing. This table holds millions of clones, approximately 93% found once. Sequencing input: naive CD4+ T cells from PBMCs. The subset denotes: CD45RA+ positively selected. These receptors originate from a man younger than 35 in good health. Some clones in this sample may be carry-over from other donors' samples.

V gene TRBV28 combines with J gene TRBJ2-4; tentatively, D is TRBD1 or TRBD2 (5 bases each). Germline CDR1 MDHEN, CDR2 SYDVKM. The CDR3 runs 11 residues. V was shortened by 8 bases and J by 8 bases, with 10 bases between the two germline ends. CDR3 region: CASGGADIQYF. The CDR3 DNA is TGTGCCAGCGGGGGAGCTGACATTCAGTACTTC.

This clone was seen only once. The J gene is TRBJ2-1, the V gene TRBV19; D is perhaps TRBD1 (6 bases). CDR1 LNHDA and CDR2 SQIVND come from the germline V gene (reference sequence). There are 11 residues in the CDR3. V was pared by 6 bases and J by 7 bases, with 7 bases between. In nucleotides, the CDR3 is TGTGCCAGTAGCAGGGGAAATGAGCAGTTCTTC. It yields the protein CASSRGNEQFF.

The J gene is TRBJ2-7, the V gene TRBV5-1; 8 bases fit TRBD1. CDR3 size: 14 residues. Germline V CDR1 and CDR2: SGHRS, YFSETQ. After removal of 6 bases from V and 2 bases from J, the junction contained 7 bases not matched to a gene. The CDR3 here is CASTPGQETYEQYF. CDR3 nucleotide sequence: TGCGCCAGCACCCCGGGACAGGAGACCTACGAGCAGTACTTC.

This clone appeared a single time. The chain has TRBV6-5 and TRBJ2-7, with TRBD1 matching over 7 bases. CDR1 MNHEY and CDR2 SVGAGI come from the germline V gene. V lost 5 bases and J lost 2; bases outside the gene matches: 9. The CDR3 loop spans 15 amino acids. The CDR3 coding sequence is TGTGCCAGCAGTCGCACAGGGGTGAATCCCTACGAGCAGTACTTC. Protein product: CASSRTGVNPYEQYF.

The chain links TRBV29-1 to TRBJ1-1; D is unresolved. Germline values: CDR1 SQVTM, CDR2 ANQGSEA. This CDR3 has 12 amino acids. The germline V and J ends were trimmed by 4 bases and 1 base, with 7 bases remaining between them. The CDR3 here is CSVVTPNTEAFF. The DNA of the CDR3 is TGCAGCGTTGTGACACCGAACACTGAAGCTTTCTTT.

The rearrangement links TRBV7-3 to TRBJ2-3; 10 nucleotides agree with TRBD1. Looked up from germline, CDR1 is SGHTA and CDR2 is FQGTGA. Losses at the gene ends were 3 bases for V and 8 bases for J; bases not matched to a gene: 11. This CDR3 is 16 amino acids long. Here the CDR3 reads CASSFGGTGVLPTQYF. Here the CDR3 DNA reads TGTGCCAGCAGCTTCGGCGGGACAGGGGTACTTCCTACGCAGTATTTT. The full variable domain, its missing parts supplied by reference TRBV7-3 and TRBJ2-3, is GAGVSQTPSNKVTEKGKYVELRCDPISGHTALYWYRQSLGQGPEFLIYFQGTGAADDSGLPNDRFFAVRPEGSVSTLKIQRTERGDSAVYLCASSFGGTGVLPTQYFGPGTRLTVL.

As DNA, the CDR3 is TGTGCCAGCAGTAGGACAGGGGGGGGGAGCTCTGGAAACACCATATATTTT. Translated: CASSRTGGGSSGNTIYF. The chain combines TRBV27 with TRBJ1-3, with TRBD1 identical over 10 bases. CDR3 length: 17 residues. CDR1 and CDR2 (germline): MNHEY, SMNVEV (reference sequence). The junction had 7 bases not matched to a gene; V was cut back by 5 bases and J by 0 bases.

The gene calls are TRBV5-1 and TRBJ2-1; D might be TRBD2 (6 bases). The CDR3 sequence is 16 residues long. The germline CDR1 and CDR2 sequences are SGHRS and YFSETQ. V was shortened by 0 bases and J by 1 base, with 11 bases between the two germline ends. CDR3 in DNA: TGCGCCAGCAGCTTGGTTCTCGGGAGTTCCTACAATGAGCAGTTCTTC. Amino acids: CASSLVLGSSYNEQFF.

This chain joins TRBV28 and TRBJ2-5; D may be TRBD1 or TRBD2 (5 bases each). The CDR3 is made up of 12 amino acids. Deletions cut 1 base from V and 13 bases from J, with 13 bases between. Germline V lookup: CDR1 MDHEN, CDR2 SYDVKM. The CDR3 reads CASSLYRRTVYF. The CDR3 region has the DNA TGTGCCAGCAGTTTATACAGGAGGACCGTGTACTTC. The variable domain in full, with the rest retrieved from reference TRBV28 and TRBJ2-5, is DVKVTQSSRYLVKRTGEKVFLECVQDMDHENMFWYRQDPGLGLRLIYFSYDVKMKEKGDIPEGYSVSREKKERFSLILESASTNQTSMYLCASSLYRRTVYFGPGTRLLVL.

V and J are TRBV21-1 and TRBJ1-1. TRBV21-1 is a recognized pseudogene. The length of the CDR3 is 16 residues. This chain's CDR3 is CASSPKEREGGTEAFF. CDR3 DNA sequence: TGTGCCAGCAGCCCAAAAGAGAGAGAGGGAGGTACTGAAGCTTTCTTT.

The chain has TRBV5-1 and TRBJ2-6; the D is unclear. Germline V gene sequence: CDR1 SGHRS, CDR2 YFSETQ. The CDR3 is made up of 14 amino acids. The V end lost 2 bases, the J end lost 4 bases, and 7 bases lay between the germline ends. The CDR3 nucleotides read TGCGCCAGCAGCTTAGTACAGGGGGCCAACGTCCTGACTTTC. This sequence encodes CASSLVQGANVLTF.

This clone is a singleton in its sample. The chain uses TRBV25-1 and TRBJ2-7; no definite D call. This CDR3 is 12 amino acids long. Trimming pared 5 bases from V and 3 bases from J, leaving 8 bases between. In germline, CDR1 is MGHDK, CDR2 SYGVNS. CDR3 loop: CASSLSNYEQYF. DNA of the CDR3: TGTGCCAGCAGTCTGTCCAACTACGAGCAGTACTTC.

The J gene is TRBJ2-5, the V gene TRBV30; no reliable D call. The CDR3 has 15 amino acids. Looked up from germline, CDR1 is GTSNPN and CDR2 is SVGIG (reference sequence). The V gene lost 2 bases and the J gene lost 4 bases, with 17 bases spanning the gap. The CDR3 here is CAWSKKPTPSETQYF. The CDR3 DNA is TGTGCCTGGAGTAAGAAGCCAACTCCTTCAGAGACCCAGTACTTC.

The rearrangement links TRBV5-1 to TRBJ1-1, with 11 nucleotides matching TRBD1. J was trimmed by 6 bases and V by 3 bases; bases with no gene match: 16. CDR1 and CDR2 from the germline V gene are SGHRS and YFSETQ. The CDR3 extends over 18 amino acids. The CDR3 nucleotides are TGCGCCAGCAGCTACCTTTCACCTCCGGGACAGGGGGGCTCTGAAGCTTTCTTT. Its protein is CASSYLSPPGQGGSEAFF. The full variable domain, rest sourced from reference TRBV5-1 and TRBJ1-1, is KAGVTQTPRYLIKTRGQQVTLSCSPISGHRSVSWYQQTPGQGLQFLFEYFSETQRNKGNFPGRFSGRQFSNSRSEMNVSTLELGDSALYLCASSYLSPPGQGGSEAFFGQGTRLTVV.

V is TRBV14 and J is TRBJ1-5; maybe TRBD1 (5 bases). The CDR3 covers 13 residues. The germline V and J ends were trimmed by 4 bases and 4 bases, with 8 bases remaining between them. CDR1 is SGHDN, CDR2 FVKESK, per germline. CDR3 region: CASSRQHNQPQHF. The CDR3 nucleotides read TGTGCCAGCAGCCGACAGCATAATCAGCCCCAGCATTTT.

V is TRBV4-1 and J is TRBJ2-1; D is unresolved. The V and J ends lost 1 base and 1 base respectively, with 11 bases between them. The CDR3 has 16 amino acids. In germline, CDR1 is MGHRA, CDR2 YSYEKL. The CDR3 DNA follows: TGCGCCAGCAGCCAAGTTGGGCAGCGTTCCTACAATGAGCAGTTCTTC. Translation gives CASSQVGQRSYNEQFF.

The V call is TRBV6-4, the J call TRBJ2-5; a weak D match, TRBD1 (6 bases). The CDR3 consists of 18 residues. Germline CDR1 MRHNA, CDR2 SNTAGT. V gave up 0 bases and J gave up 1 base, with 18 bases separating them. The DNA of the CDR3 is TGTGCCAGCAGTGACTCGGGTGAGGTTGAGGACAGCCAAGAGACCCAGTACTTC. Protein sequence: CASSDSGEVEDSQETQYF.

The chain recombines TRBV30 with TRBJ1-1; D unresolved. CDR3 length equals 13 residues. The germline V gene encodes CDR1 GTSNPN and CDR2 SVGIG (reference sequence). Trimming removed 5 bases at V and 7 bases at J, with 17 bases between. The CDR3 DNA sequence: TGTGCCTGGTTGGTAGAGGAGTTAAGTGAAGCTTTCTTT. It encodes CAWLVEELSEAFF.

The sample holds one count of this clone. The rearrangement joins TRBV6-5 to TRBJ2-7, with D unclear. The CDR3 loop spans 15 amino acids. V was cut by 1 base and J by 3 bases, with 13 bases left in between. Per germline, CDR1 MNHEY and CDR2 SVGAGI. This chain's CDR3 is CASSYLSVPGYEQYF. CDR3 coding DNA: TGTGCCAGCAGTTACTTAAGCGTTCCGGGCTACGAGCAGTACTTC.

This chain connects TRBV6-1 to TRBJ2-7; 9 bases are a match to TRBD1. The CDR3 covers 14 residues. Unmatched junction bases numbered 3, after V lost 6 bases and J lost 0 bases. Per germline, CDR1 MNHNS and CDR2 SASEGT. The CDR3 sequence: CASRTGGSSYEQYF. Here the CDR3 DNA reads TGTGCCAGCAGGACAGGGGGTAGCTCCTACGAGCAGTACTTC.

The V and J genes are TRBV5-6 and TRBJ1-5; D ambiguous. Germline lookup yields CDR1 SGHDT and CDR2 YYEEEE. This CDR3 comprises 14 residues. Trimming pared 3 bases from V and 6 bases from J, leaving 13 bases between. Here the CDR3 DNA reads TGTGCCAGCAGCTCAGGCGGGTACGGTCAGCCCCAGCATTTT. Its protein product is CASSSGGYGQPQHF.

Turning to this clone: An end of the junction does not agree with germline; a read error may underlie this. The J gene is TRBJ1-1, the V gene TRBV28; D unclear. There are 12 residues in the CDR3. Germline V gene sequence: CDR1 MDHEN, CDR2 SYDVKM. CDR3 residues: CASSSTRLPESF. The CDR3 DNA follows: TGTGCCAGCAGCTCAACCCGCCTGCCCGAATCTTTT.

The chain joins TRBV2 to TRBJ1-2; D gene unclear. The CDR3 is 14 residues long. The V gene's germline CDR1 is SNHLY and CDR2 FYNNEI. V dropped 2 bases and J dropped 8 bases, with 15 bases sitting between them. The CDR3 sequence: CASSEWAVLKGYTF. The CDR3 nucleotides read TGTGCCAGCAGTGAATGGGCAGTATTGAAGGGCTACACCTTC.

The rearrangement joins TRBV18 to TRBJ1-1, with D possibly matching TRBD1 (5 bases). V lost 3 bases and J 8 bases, leaving 13 bases between the germline ends. CDR1 and CDR2 from the germline V gene are KGHSH and LQKENI. The CDR3 has 13 amino acids. This CDR3 reads CASSPGPQREAFF. The CDR3 DNA is TGTGCCAGCTCACCGGGACCCCAAAGGGAAGCTTTCTTT. The entire variable domain, with the rest obtained from reference TRBV18 and TRBJ1-1, is as follows: NAGVMQNPRHLVRRRGQEARLRCSPMKGHSHVYWYRQLPEEGLKFMVYLQKENIIDESGMPKERFSAEFPKEGPSILRIQQVVRGDSAAYFCASSPGPQREAFFGQGTRLTVV.